The 8 T cell receptor beta chains presented below share a single source sample, sequenced in a study of human T cells and chemical hapten exposure. MiXCR, run by TCRdb on the RACE reads, gives a single entry per CDR3 protein. Of tens of thousands of distinct CDR3 sequences detected, more than 9.5% appear once; the ten largest clones hold 1.4%. Time point reported: patch test 3, about 24 weeks after DPC sensitization. Documented treatment: therapeutic diphenylcyclopropenone sensitization with weekly scalp DPC. The specimen comprised whole blood, sampled in connection with sensitization to the hapten diphenylcyclopropenone (DPC). The source of these receptors is a woman aged 45-65 years with alopecia areata. Some clones in this sample may be carry-over from other donors' samples.

This clonotype occurred a few times. The chain carries TRBV5-7 and TRBJ1-6; TRBD1 matches at 9 bases. TRBV5-7 is filed as an ORF, its function uncertain. V dropped 5 bases and J dropped 7; count of bases not matched to a gene: 7. The CDR3 is 15 amino acids. CDR3 DNA: TGTGCCAGCAGGCTCCCCGGACAGGGGAATTCACCCCTCCACTTT. This translates into CASRLPGQGNSPLHF.

This clonotype appeared a few times. V gene TRBV24-1 combines with J gene TRBJ1-2, with TRBD1 identical over 7 bases. The V gene's germline CDR1 is KGHDR and CDR2 SFDVKD. The CDR3 spans 16 residues. Trimming took 2 bases from V and 3 from J; bases not matched to a gene: 8. In DNA, the CDR3 is TGTGCCACCAGTGATTCGCACCTGCAGGGGGACTATGGCTACACCTTC. Its translation: CATSDSHLQGDYGYTF.

This clonotype was observed a handful of times. The chain carries TRBV29-1 and TRBJ2-5, with D maybe TRBD2 (6 bases). Trimming stripped 2 bases from V and 7 bases from J, with 17 bases between. There are 14 residues in the CDR3. Looked up from germline, CDR1 is SQVTM and CDR2 is ANQGSEA. The CDR3 DNA sequence: TGCAGCGTTGAAACGGGGGACCCCCTTAGGACCCAGTACTTC. The encoded protein is CSVETGDPLRTQYF.

This clonotype was picked up a small number of times. The rearrangement links TRBV7-9 to TRBJ2-1; TRBD2 matches 9 bases. The junction had 9 bases not matched to a gene; V was cut back by 3 bases and J by 9 bases. Germline V lookup: CDR1 SEHNR, CDR2 FQNEAQ (reference sequence). The CDR3 contains 15 residues. The CDR3 loop reads CASSLVAGVFSEQFF. DNA of the CDR3: TGTGCCAGCAGCTTGGTAGCGGGAGTGTTTAGTGAGCAGTTCTTC.

This clonotype was detected ten times or more. V and J are TRBV18 and TRBJ2-7, with 10 bases that match TRBD1. V gave up 1 base and J gave up 2 bases; unmatched junction bases: 2. Germline V gives CDR1 KGHSH, CDR2 LQKENI. The length of the CDR3 is 15 residues. In DNA, the CDR3 is TGTGCCAGCTCACCACGGGACAGGGGTACCTACGAGCAGTACTTC. Protein sequence: CASSPRDRGTYEQYF.

V and J are TRBV3-2 and TRBJ2-7. TRBV3-2 is marked as a pseudogene. The CDR3 length is 13 residues. In nucleotides, the CDR3 is TGTGCCAGCAGTCGACCGAGCTCCTACGAGCAGTACTTC. Translation: CASSRPSSYEQYF.

At least ten counts were recorded for this clonotype. The chain recombines TRBV12-3 or TRBV12-4 with TRBJ1-2; tentative D call: TRBD1 (5 bases). The CDR3 contains 15 residues. V was clipped by 3 bases and J by 8 bases, with 19 bases between them. CDR3 sequence (DNA): TGTGCCAGCAGTTTTCTGCCCAGGGTCTGGGGAGGCTACACCTTC. Protein sequence: CASSFLPRVWGGYTF.

The chain has TRBV20-1 and TRBJ1-6; 10 bases align to TRBD1. CDR1 is DFQATT and CDR2 is SNEGSKA in the germline V gene (reference sequence). This CDR3 spans 13 amino acids. The trim removed 6 bases at V and 7 bases at J, leaving 3 bases unmatched. CDR3 DNA: TGCAGTGCCTTGGACAGGGGGAATTCACCCCTCCACTTT. Protein product: CSALDRGNSPLHF.